Included here is one T cell receptor (beta chain) sequence, with context. The sample belongs to a study of T cell responses to AZD1222 COVID-19 vaccine. The assay was immunoSEQ multiplex PCR, and TCRdb's table has in-frame clones only and misses some. The table has 120,000 to 150,000 clones, 89% seen once; the top ten hold 4.5% to 6.5%. Sequences were derived from peripheral blood, sampled on day 0 of AZD1222 vaccination. This clonotype was sampled from an adult in good health.

The CDR3 coding sequence is TGTGCCAGCAGCTTGCCCGGACAGTCTCATGAGCAGTACTTC. Protein product: CASSLPGQSHEQYF. This chain connects TRBV5-8 to TRBJ2-7; a weak D match, TRBD1 (6 bases). CDR1 is SGHTS, CDR2 YDEGEE, per germline. This CDR3 comprises 14 residues. V was pared by 1 base and J by 7 bases, with 15 bases between.